This passage covers 7 T cell receptor beta chains from one sample sequenced in a study of CD8 T cells in Susac syndrome. About 0.5 to 1 ug RNA was reverse transcribed with random hexamers. TCRdb used MiXCR to reprocess the immunoSEQ multiplex PCR reads, holding one entry per CDR3 protein. The sample holds 150,000 to 200,000 distinct CDR3 sequences, about 93% seen once. The specimen was CD4+ T cells from PBMCs. These receptor sequences come from a human donor in good health.

This clonotype was seen more than once but under ten times. V and J are TRBV7-2 and TRBJ1-2; 7 positions agree with TRBD1. Germline loops: CDR1 SGHTA, CDR2 FQGNSA. This CDR3 is 13 amino acids long. Unmatched junction bases numbered 4, after V lost 5 bases and J lost 4 bases. The CDR3 sequence is CASSLAGGYGYTF. For the CDR3, the DNA is TGTGCCAGCAGCCTTGCAGGGGGCTATGGCTACACCTTC.

This clonotype has only a few counts. CDR3 protein: CAWSSLGQAYEQYF. CDR3 DNA sequence: TGTGCCTGGAGTTCGCTAGGACAGGCCTACGAGCAGTACTTC. The J gene is TRBJ2-7, the V gene TRBV30; 7 nucleotides line up with TRBD1. V shed 2 bases, J shed 2 bases, and the junction held 6 bases outside the gene matches. This CDR3 is 14 amino acids long. Germline CDR1 and CDR2: GTSNPN and SVGIG (reference sequence).

The chain uses TRBV5-4 and TRBJ2-7; 10 nucleotides agree with TRBD2. This CDR3 region has 19 residues. Per the germline V gene, CDR1 is SGHNT and CDR2 is YYREEE (reference sequence). The V gene end was trimmed by 3 bases and the J gene end by 2 bases; junction bases not matched to a gene: 17. This chain's CDR3 is CASSSRKITSGDAPYEQYF. In DNA form, the CDR3 reads TGTGCCAGCAGCTCCCGTAAGATCACTAGCGGGGATGCTCCCTACGAGCAGTACTTC.

This sequence joins TRBV20-1 and TRBJ2-5, with D uncertain. The V and J ends lost 5 bases and 1 base respectively, with 14 bases between them. CDR1 and CDR2 (germline): DFQATT, SNEGSKA (reference sequence). The CDR3 is made up of 14 amino acids. CDR3 amino acids: CSAGIPWSQETQYF. In nucleotides, the CDR3 is TGCAGTGCTGGTATTCCCTGGAGCCAAGAGACCCAGTACTTC.

The CDR3 here is CASSFVENTEAFF. CDR3 nucleotide sequence: TGCGCCAGCAGCTTCGTAGAGAACACTGAAGCTTTCTTT. The V call is TRBV5-1, the J call TRBJ1-1, with no clear D. Germline V gene sequence: CDR1 SGHRS, CDR2 YFSETQ. Trimming took 2 bases from V and 1 from J, leaving 6 bases between them. The CDR3 is made up of 13 amino acids. The full variable domain, completed using reference TRBV5-1 and TRBJ1-1, is KAGVTQTPRYLIKTRGQQVTLSCSPISGHRSVSWYQQTPGQGLQFLFEYFSETQRNKGNFPGRFSGRQFSNSRSEMNVSTLELGDSALYLCASSFVENTEAFFGQGTRLTVV.

The rearrangement joins TRBV6-1 to TRBJ2-5; D uncertain. The CDR3 length is 12 residues. Germline V lookup: CDR1 MNHNS, CDR2 SASEGT. The V end lost 4 bases, the J end lost 6 bases, and 9 bases lay between the germline ends. CDR3 in DNA: TGTGCCAGCAGTGCCGGGCGGAAGACCCAGTACTTC. It yields the protein CASSAGRKTQYF.

The gene calls are TRBV9 and TRBJ1-4, with TRBD1 identical over 9 bases. CDR1 and CDR2 (germline): SGDLS, YYNGEE. The CDR3 is made up of 15 amino acids. The J segment lost 7 bases and the V segment lost 0 bases, leaving 4 bases of the junction unmatched. CDR3 sequence: CASSVGGDRAEKLFF. The CDR3 region has the DNA TGTGCCAGCAGCGTAGGAGGGGACAGGGCTGAAAAACTGTTTTTT. Variable domain in full (rest from reference TRBV9 and TRBJ1-4): DSGVTQTPKHLITATGQRVTLRCSPRSGDLSVYWYQQSLDQGLQFLIQYYNGEERAKGNILERFSAQQFPDLHSELNLSSLELGDSALYFCASSVGGDRAEKLFFGSGTQLSVL.